The 29 T cell receptor beta chains presented below share a single source sample, sequenced in a study of T-cell memory formation after mild COVID-19. TCRdb redid the calling of the 5' RACE reads with MiXCR, one entry per CDR3 protein. The sample holds 110,000 to 150,000 distinct CDR3 sequences, about 14% seen once. The sequencing sample was made of PBMCs or a T cell subset sorted from them (not recorded which). The source of these receptors is an adult woman who had mild COVID-19 (a few samples of this study predate the infection). Cell type and time point are not known.

This chain connects TRBV18 to TRBJ2-7; the D is unclear. Trimming cost V 2 bases and J 2 bases, with 13 bases left between them. Germline V gives CDR1 KGHSH, CDR2 LQKENI. The CDR3 consists of 15 residues. The CDR3, as DNA: TGTGCCAGCTCACCATCAAGGCATGGCCCCTACGAGCAGTACTTC. Protein product: CASSPSRHGPYEQYF.

This clonotype was detected only a few times. The chain employs TRBV12-3 or TRBV12-4 and TRBJ2-6; tentatively, D is TRBD1 or TRBD2 (5 bases each). The CDR3 contains 14 residues. Trimming stripped 5 bases from V and 3 bases from J, with 8 bases between. The CDR3 DNA follows: TGTGCCAGCAGTGAGGGACGTGGGGCCAACGTCCTGACTTTC. This translates into CASSEGRGANVLTF.

The V gene is TRBV4-1, the J gene TRBJ2-3; 10 bases align to TRBD2. Germline CDR1 reads MGHRA; CDR2 reads YSYEKL. The junction had 16 bases not matched to a gene; V was cut back by 3 bases and J by 4 bases. This CDR3 has 19 residues. The CDR3 loop is CASSHISQPGLAGADTQYF. The CDR3 DNA follows: TGCGCCAGCAGCCATATATCTCAACCGGGGCTAGCGGGGGCAGATACGCAGTATTTT.

Many counts were recorded for this clonotype. The gene calls are TRBV7-8 and TRBJ2-3; D not certain. The germline V gene has CDR1 SGHVS and CDR2 FQNEAQ. Trimming removed 7 bases from V and 5 bases from J, with 16 bases in between. The CDR3 covers 14 residues. The DNA of the CDR3 is TGTGCCAGCACCAGACCTGGGTTACGAGATACGCAGTATTTT. The encoded protein is CASTRPGLRDTQYF.

The chain is built from TRBV20-1 and TRBJ2-7; 10 nucleotides align to TRBD2. V lost 6 bases, J lost 3 bases, and 17 bases stayed unmatched. Per the germline V gene, CDR1 is DFQATT and CDR2 is SNEGSKA (reference sequence). This CDR3 contains 17 residues. CDR3 in amino acids: CSAKATSGILLSYEQYF. CDR3 sequence (DNA): TGCAGTGCCAAGGCCACTAGCGGGATACTCCTAAGCTACGAGCAGTACTTC.

This clonotype was counted many times. The chain recombines TRBV7-8 with TRBJ1-1; D is possibly TRBD1 (6 bases). The germline V gene encodes CDR1 SGHVS and CDR2 FQNEAQ. CDR3 length: 16 amino acids. Trimming took 4 bases from V and 3 from J, leaving 18 bases between them. This CDR3 is CASSSDNRDWDTEAFF. Written as DNA, the CDR3 is TGTGCCAGCAGCTCTGATAACAGGGATTGGGACACTGAAGCTTTCTTT.

Only a few counts were recorded for this clonotype. This chain joins TRBV20-1 and TRBJ2-2; D remains ambiguous. Trimming left V 0 bases short and J 0 bases short, with 11 bases between. Germline assignment: CDR1 DFQATT and CDR2 SNEGSKA (reference sequence). The CDR3 sequence is 16 residues long. CDR3 loop: CSARDRHRSNTGELFF. The CDR3 DNA reads TGCAGTGCTAGAGATCGCCACAGATCGAACACCGGGGAGCTGTTTTTT.

The chain recombines TRBV7-2 with TRBJ1-2, with 9 nucleotides matching TRBD1. Unmatched junction bases numbered 9, after V lost 3 bases and J lost 4 bases. The CDR3 runs to 16 residues. Germline V gene sequence: CDR1 SGHTA, CDR2 FQGNSA. The CDR3 nucleotides are TGTGCCAGCAGCTTCCGCCCGGGACAGGGTGCCTATGGCTACACCTTC. Encoded protein: CASSFRPGQGAYGYTF.

CDR3 region: CASSLHRGNQPQHF. CDR3 nucleotides: TGTGCCAGCAGTTTACACAGGGGTAATCAGCCCCAGCATTTT. The J gene is TRBJ1-5, the V gene TRBV12-3 or TRBV12-4, with TRBD1 matching 7 bases. The trim removed 2 bases at V and 4 bases at J, leaving 2 bases unmatched. This CDR3 is built from 14 residues.

This clonotype was counted a few times. The chain combines TRBV6-5 with TRBJ1-2; a weak D match, TRBD1 (6 bases). CDR3 length equals 15 residues. Germline CDR1 MNHEY, CDR2 SVGAGI. Between the trimmed V and J ends, which lost 3 bases and 7 bases, there was a span of 18 bases. CDR3 residues: CASSYKRDTPAGYTF. For the CDR3, the DNA is TGTGCCAGCAGTTATAAGCGGGACACCCCTGCTGGCTACACCTTC.

V usage is TRBV20-1 and J usage is TRBJ2-7, with 12 bases fitting TRBD2. The CDR3 runs to 18 residues. CDR1 and CDR2 (germline): DFQATT, SNEGSKA (reference sequence). V shed 0 bases and J 4 bases; nucleotides not matched to a gene: 13. This CDR3 reads CSARDRVLAGGRGYEQYF. The CDR3 nucleotides are TGCAGTGCTAGAGATCGCGTCCTAGCGGGAGGGAGAGGATACGAGCAGTACTTC.

This chain uses TRBV30 with TRBJ2-3; 9 bases agree with TRBD2. CDR1 and CDR2 (germline): GTSNPN, SVGIG (reference sequence). The trim removed 1 base at V and 1 base at J, leaving 6 bases unmatched. CDR3 length: 16 amino acids. The CDR3 here is CAWSELSSGGTDTQYF. The CDR3 nucleotides are TGTGCCTGGAGTGAATTATCTAGCGGGGGCACAGATACGCAGTATTTT.

This sequence joins TRBV2 and TRBJ1-2; a weak D match, TRBD1 (5 bases). Trimming took 3 bases from V and 7 from J, leaving 15 bases between them. The CDR3 has 14 residues. Per the germline V gene, CDR1 is SNHLY and CDR2 is FYNNEI. For the CDR3, the DNA is TGTGCCAGCAGTGACTTAGGGGCGATGCGTGGCTACACCTTC. It specifies CASSDLGAMRGYTF.

The chain employs TRBV7-2 and TRBJ2-5, with D possibly matching TRBD2 (7 bases). CDR1 and CDR2 (germline): SGHTA, FQGNSA. Deletions cut 4 bases from V and 5 bases from J, with 26 bases between. This CDR3 contains 18 residues. For the CDR3, the DNA is TGTGCCAGCAGCTACAGATATAGCAACCGGGGGGCCCTGGAGACCCAGTACTTC. It specifies CASSYRYSNRGALETQYF.

At least ten counts were recorded for this clonotype. The rearrangement joins TRBV5-1 to TRBJ2-1; the match to TRBD2 covers 10 bases. Germline V gene data show CDR1 as SGHRS and CDR2 as YFSETQ. J was trimmed by 7 bases and V by 4 bases; bases with no gene match: 11. This CDR3 is built from 16 residues. This chain's CDR3 is CASSPRASGSFNEQFF. CDR3 coding DNA: TGCGCCAGCAGCCCCCGAGCTAGCGGGAGTTTTAATGAGCAGTTCTTC. The full variable domain, rest sourced from reference TRBV5-1 and TRBJ2-1, is KAGVTQTPRYLIKTRGQQVTLSCSPISGHRSVSWYQQTPGQGLQFLFEYFSETQRNKGNFPGRFSGRQFSNSRSEMNVSTLELGDSALYLCASSPRASGSFNEQFFGPGTRLTVL.

This clonotype occurred many times. The chain is built from TRBV5-1 and TRBJ2-1; D perhaps matches TRBD1 (6 bases). CDR1 is SGHRS and CDR2 is YFSETQ in the germline V gene. This CDR3 spans 16 amino acids. V lost 3 bases and J lost 4, with 17 bases in between. CDR3 protein: CASSSPQGRSYNEQFF. The CDR3 DNA reads TGCGCCAGCAGCTCACCGCAGGGGCGTAGTTACAATGAGCAGTTCTTC.

This clonotype appeared a few times. The J gene is TRBJ1-1, the V gene TRBV7-9; 10 nucleotides match TRBD1. The V and J ends lost 1 base and 4 bases, in that order; junction bases with no gene match: 18. Germline V gene lookup returns CDR1 SEHNR and CDR2 FQNEAQ (reference sequence). The CDR3 is 20 amino acids. The CDR3 sequence is CASSLVKGGTGEILGTEAFF. The CDR3 coding sequence is TGTGCCAGCAGCTTAGTAAAGGGTGGGACAGGGGAGATTTTGGGCACTGAAGCTTTCTTT.

The V gene is TRBV4-2, the J gene TRBJ2-3; 9 bases fit TRBD1. There are 16 residues in the CDR3. Trimming took 0 bases from V and 3 from J; bases not matched to a gene: 4. In germline, CDR1 is LGHNA, CDR2 YNFKEQ. The DNA of the CDR3 is TGTGCCAGCAGCCAAGAAGGGGACAGGGAAACAGATACGCAGTATTTT. Its protein product is CASSQEGDRETDTQYF.

In this sample, this clonotype turned up a few times. This chain joins TRBV4-1 and TRBJ1-6, with D possibly being TRBD1 (5 bases). Germline CDR1 is MGHRA and CDR2 is YSYEKL. The CDR3 loop spans 17 amino acids. V dropped 1 base and J dropped 2 bases, with 12 bases sitting between them. The CDR3, as DNA: TGCGCCAGCAGCCAAGGGGGCAGAGAAGCCTATAATTCACCCCTCCACTTT. Protein: CASSQGGREAYNSPLHF.

The sample holds a few counts of this clonotype. The V and J genes are TRBV4-3 and TRBJ2-7, with TRBD2 matching over 10 bases. Germline CDR1 and CDR2: LGHNA and YSLEER. J lost 4 bases, V lost 1 base, and 10 bases had no gene match. The CDR3 has 17 amino acids. CDR3 bases: TGCGCCAGCAGCCAAGCCCCGGCTAGCGGGAGTGTTTACGAGCAGTACTTC. It encodes CASSQAPASGSVYEQYF.

This clonotype was detected a few times. J is TRBJ2-5 and V is TRBV9; no definite D call. The CDR3 is 14 residues long. V was cut by 4 bases and J by 4 bases, with 14 bases left in between. From germline, CDR1 is SGDLS and CDR2 YYNGEE. CDR3 in amino acids: CASSPVGQRETQYF. The DNA for the CDR3 is TGTGCCAGCAGCCCCGTTGGGCAGAGAGAGACCCAGTACTTC.

This clonotype was recorded many times. The chain carries TRBV20-1 and TRBJ1-1, with D perhaps matching TRBD1 (5 bases). The V gene's germline CDR1 is DFQATT and CDR2 SNEGSKA (reference sequence). The ends were cut back, 7 bases at V and 3 bases at J, with 15 bases in the middle. The CDR3 totals 13 residues. CDR3 DNA sequence: TGCAGTGTTAAAGGGACTGCCGACACTGAAGCTTTCTTT. Its translation is CSVKGTADTEAFF.

In this sample, this clonotype turned up a few times. The V and J genes are TRBV9 and TRBJ2-1; 9 bases match TRBD2. V lost 4 bases and J lost 15; bases outside the gene matches: 17. In germline, CDR1 is SGDLS, CDR2 YYNGEE. This CDR3 has 15 residues. The CDR3, as DNA: TGTGCCAGCAGCAACACGACCCAGACTAGCGGCGAGGGGTTCTTC. Its protein product is CASSNTTQTSGEGFF.

The rearrangement uses TRBV7-8 and TRBJ2-3; TRBD1 might be the D (6 bases). This CDR3 spans 15 amino acids. The V end lost 5 bases, the J end lost 3 bases, and 15 bases lay between the germline ends. Germline V gene sequence: CDR1 SGHVS, CDR2 FQNEAQ. The CDR3 loop reads CASSPEGGWTDTQYF. CDR3 DNA sequence: TGTGCCAGCAGCCCCGAAGGGGGTTGGACAGATACGCAGTATTTT.

The chain uses TRBV29-1 and TRBJ2-3; either TRBD1 or TRBD2 may supply D (5 bases each). In germline, CDR1 is SQVTM, CDR2 ANQGSEA. This CDR3 has 12 amino acids. The ends were cut back, 4 bases at V and 4 bases at J, with 9 bases in the middle. As DNA, the CDR3 is TGCAGCGTTGGAGTGGGGGCAGATACGCAGTATTTT. Translated, it gives CSVGVGADTQYF.

The sample holds a few counts of this clonotype. The CDR3 DNA sequence: TGCGCCAGCAGCCAAGAGTACTCCGGCACAGATACGCAGTATTTT. As protein: CASSQEYSGTDTQYF. The chain combines TRBV4-3 with TRBJ2-3; D remains ambiguous. Deletions cut 0 bases from V and 1 base from J, with 8 bases between. The CDR3 loop spans 15 amino acids. Germline V gene sequence: CDR1 LGHNA, CDR2 YSLEER.

This clonotype is a singleton in its sample. The gene calls are TRBV30 and TRBJ1-1; D remains unclear. The CDR3 contains 14 residues. Trimming shortened V by 1 base and J by 1 base, and 10 bases separated the two germline ends. Per the germline V gene, CDR1 is GTSNPN and CDR2 is SVGIG (reference sequence). Here the CDR3 DNA reads TGTGCCTGGAGTGACAATCCAGGGAACACTGAAGCTTTCTTT. It codes for CAWSDNPGNTEAFF.

This clonotype was seen only a few times. J is TRBJ2-7 and V is TRBV12-3 or TRBV12-4; 8 positions agree with TRBD1. The CDR3 spans 12 residues. Trimming at V came to 6 bases and at J to 6 bases, leaving 4 bases not matched to a gene. The DNA of the CDR3 is TGTGCCAGCAGCACGACAGGGGTCGAGCAGTACTTC. This encodes CASSTTGVEQYF.

This clonotype was seen a few times. This chain joins TRBV5-1 and TRBJ1-1; 10 bases map to TRBD1. This CDR3 is built from 14 residues. CDR1 and CDR2 (germline): SGHRS, YFSETQ. V lost 0 bases and J lost 6; bases outside the gene matches: 2. The CDR3 DNA sequence: TGCGCCAGCAGCTTGGGACAGGGGGCCTCTGAAGCTTTCTTT. Encoded protein: CASSLGQGASEAFF.